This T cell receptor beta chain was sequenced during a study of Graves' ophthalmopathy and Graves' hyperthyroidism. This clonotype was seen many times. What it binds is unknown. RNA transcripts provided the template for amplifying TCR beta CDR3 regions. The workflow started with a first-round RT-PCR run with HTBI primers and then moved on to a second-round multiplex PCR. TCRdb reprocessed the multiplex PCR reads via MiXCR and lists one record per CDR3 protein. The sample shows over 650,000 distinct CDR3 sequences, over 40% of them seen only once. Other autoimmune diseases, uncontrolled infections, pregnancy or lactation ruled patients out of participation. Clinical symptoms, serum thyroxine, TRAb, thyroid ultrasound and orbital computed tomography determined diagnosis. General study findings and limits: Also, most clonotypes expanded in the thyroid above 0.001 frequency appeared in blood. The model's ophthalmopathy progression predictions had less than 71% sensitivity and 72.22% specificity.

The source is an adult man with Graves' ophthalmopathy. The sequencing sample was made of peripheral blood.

CDR3 sequence reads: CSASLAGGVNEQYF. DNA for the CDR3: TGCAGTGCTAGCCTAGCGGGAGGAGTCAACGAGCAGTACTTC. The genes are TRBV20-1 and TRBJ2-7, with 11 bases that match TRBD2. The CDR3 covers 14 residues. Germline assignment: CDR1 DFQATT and CDR2 SNEGSKA (reference sequence). J lost 5 bases, V lost 3 bases, and 6 bases had no gene match.